Included here is one T cell receptor (beta chain) sequence, with context. This clonotype was seen a handful of times. Its recognized antigen is unknown. No base-level quality is on record; no much larger clone is a single base apart. The cysteine opens and the phenylalanine closes a CDR3 of 15 amino acids. This entry keeps only the CDR3 DNA: 45 bases, framed from base 1. CDR1 SNHLY and CDR2 FYNNEI are derived from the germline V gene. Clipping removes 6 bases from V and 9 bases from J, with 10 as the unmatched junction base count. Library method: UMI-ligation and nested PCR. The beta constant-region primer consisted of an equimolar mixture of two oligonucleotides that together covered TRBC1 and TRBC2. T4 RNA ligase 1 ligated a single-stranded oligonucleotide carrying the SP2 primer and a 12-nucleotide UMI to the cDNA 3' end. Four rounds of PCR, combining the SP2 primer with nested alpha and beta constant-region primers, were used to amplify the ligated cDNA. Incubation of the ligation reaction lasted roughly 20-24 hours at 16 degrees C. PCR2 was usually performed as a SYBR Green qPCR and halted at a preset threshold so that over-amplification would not occur. Apart from the first purification, every purification step used Agencourt AMPure XP magnetic beads. Library quantification was done by Qubit, followed by a TapeStation check on which the main peak was expected at around 650 bp. Pooled libraries were sequenced on an Illumina MiSeq using v2 2x251 paired-end kits, and typically about 0.9-2 million reads were obtained per sample. Each sample library was pooled at approximately 4 nM, and about 5-7% PhiX was included to improve cluster recognition. Turning to the authors' computational methods: V and J genes were assigned to Demultiplexor-processed FASTQ reads by Decombinator through tag matching, with a single base-pair mismatch being allowed. By using UMIs, Collapsinator corrected both sequencing errors and the frequency errors caused by PCR heterogeneity. CDR3Translator translated TCRs and extracted CDR3s from the conserved cysteine to the FGXG phenylalanine, flagging non-productive sequences. Gini, Shannon entropy and inverse Simpson indices were calculated on repertoires subsampled to equal numbers of UMI-defined TCRs. Within the linear range, a power law was fitted by maximum likelihood to the distributions of clonotype abundance. For one naive CD8 sample, the pipeline and MIGEC produced similar UMI counts, unique TCR numbers and clonal distributions. A set of some 7,000 CMV-associated CDR3 sequences, compiled from VDJdb and a published dataset, was used to search the repertoires. TCRdb's own reprocessing of the public reads used fastp at Q25 and MiXCR and kept productive beta chains. Each record represents a unique CDR3 protein, reported with the most common genes and DNA among its rows. None of the V and J calls come from the authors' own analysis; TCRdb made them. In this sample the table shows some 87,000 distinct CDR3 sequences, about 6.5% of which occur a single time. The biggest ten clones account for around 1.7% of the sample.

The sample originates from a study of naive and memory T cell subsets (TCRdb year 2017). For the wider study: Sorted naive and memory T cell subsets from peripheral blood were analyzed in the study using a UMI-based, open-source pipeline for TCR alpha and beta sequencing. The results of the functional CMV T cell responses matched the IgG serology results in every case. RNA was DNase-treated and reverse transcribed with TCR constant-region primers, mostly using SuperScript III. General conclusions and limits of the study: A power law was followed by TCR abundance, with an exponent that differed between naive and memory subsets but was consistent across the three individuals. Single alpha or beta chain sequences, rather than paired alpha/beta receptors, were used to define clonotypes. The repertoire findings for the naive and memory subsets could not be validated against a ground truth, as none was available. Gini index rose and Shannon and inverse Simpson diversity fell from naive through CM, EM and EMRA in both CD4 and CD8 cells. Once error correction was done, more than 95% of naive TCR sequences showed up just once, which made the naive abundance distributions much steeper than those of the memory subsets. RNA-based TCR counts may be influenced by expression changes linked to T cell activation and differentiation.

TCR alpha and beta chain libraries were amplified separately from the second PCR step onward. The CMV status of each donor was determined by measuring IFNgamma production from CD4+ T cells after fresh PBMCs had been stimulated overnight with CMV viral lysate. Miltenyi beads were used first to positively select CD4 T cells, and CD8 T cells were then positively selected from the CD4-negative fraction. After staining for CD3, CD4, CD8, CD45RA, CD27 and a live/dead dye, cells were sorted on a BD Aria II into four subsets based on CD45RA and CD27. Blood came from a few healthy volunteers, each fractionated into CD4 and CD8 T cells and then into four differentiation subsets. Around 130 ml of peripheral blood was drawn per donor, and PBMC were isolated by Ficoll-Paque PLUS density-gradient centrifugation. After sorting, cells were lysed in RLT buffer, RNA was extracted using a Qiagen RNeasy kit, and the extracted RNA was stored at -80 degrees C.

This sequence originates from a human donor in good health. The chain is encoded by TRBV2 joined to TRBJ2-7, and 14 junctional nucleotides match TRBD2. Input material: central memory CD4+ T cells from blood. In light of the paper, this sample's cell subset or site label describes: central memory, CD45RA- CD27+. The CDR3: CASSPGLAGVSRQYF. The bases read TGTGCCAGCAGCCCGGGACTAGCGGGAGTCTCTCGGCAGTACTTC.